This record covers a single TCR beta chain. The record originates from a study of tumor T cells in aggressive B-cell lymphoma. Only in-frame clones appear in the TCRdb table, and some are missing; sequencing was by immunoSEQ multiplex PCR. The data contain approximately 3,000 clones, around 85% of them singletons. CDR3 length equals 16 residues. Germline lookup yields CDR1 SGHVS and CDR2 FNYEAQ. V lost 2 bases and J 2 bases, leaving 13 bases between the germline ends. This clonotype was sampled from an adult with diffuse large B cell lymphoma. Sequencing was carried out using tumor tissue. The chain has TRBV7-6 and TRBJ1-5, with TRBD1 as a possible D gene (6 bases). CDR3 sequence (DNA): TGTGCCAGCAGCTTACGGGGGGGCCGAGGCAATCAGCCCCAGCATTTT. Translation: CASSLRGGRGNQPQHF. The variable domain in full, completed from reference TRBV7-6 and TRBJ1-5, reads GAGVSQSPRYKVTKRGQDVALRCDPISGHVSLYWYRQALGQGPEFLTYFNYEAQQDKSGLPNDRFSAERPEGSISTLTIQRTEQRDSAMYRCASSLRGGRGNQPQHFGDGTRLSIL.